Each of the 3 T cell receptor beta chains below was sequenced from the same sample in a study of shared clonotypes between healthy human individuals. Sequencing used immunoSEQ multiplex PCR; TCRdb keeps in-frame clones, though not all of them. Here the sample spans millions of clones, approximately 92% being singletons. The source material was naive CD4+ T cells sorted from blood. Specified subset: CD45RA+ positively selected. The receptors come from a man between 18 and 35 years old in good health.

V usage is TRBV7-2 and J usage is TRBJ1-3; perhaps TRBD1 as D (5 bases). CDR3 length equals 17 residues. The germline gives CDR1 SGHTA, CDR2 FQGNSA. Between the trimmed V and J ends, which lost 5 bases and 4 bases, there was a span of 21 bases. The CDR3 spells CASSSTGTLGLGNTIYF. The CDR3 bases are TGTGCCAGCAGCAGTACCGGGACTTTAGGGTTGGGAAACACCATATATTTT.

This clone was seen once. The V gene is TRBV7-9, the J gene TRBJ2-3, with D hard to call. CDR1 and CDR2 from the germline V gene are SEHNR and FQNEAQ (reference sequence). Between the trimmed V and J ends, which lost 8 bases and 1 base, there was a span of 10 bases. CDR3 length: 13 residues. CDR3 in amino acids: CASRHRGTDTQYF. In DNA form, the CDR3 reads TGTGCCAGCCGCCACCGAGGCACAGATACGCAGTATTTT.

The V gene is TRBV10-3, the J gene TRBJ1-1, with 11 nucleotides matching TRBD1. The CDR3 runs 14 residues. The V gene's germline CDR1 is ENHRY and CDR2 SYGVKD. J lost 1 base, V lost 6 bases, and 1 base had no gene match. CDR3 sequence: CAISGQGANTEAFF. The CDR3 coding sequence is TGTGCCATCAGCGGACAGGGGGCGAACACTGAAGCTTTCTTT.